Sequencing of this T cell receptor (beta chain) was carried out in a study of blood T cells in healthy people across ages. Whole-study results and caveats: Naive CD4+ cell counts and diversity both ran higher in long-lived than in aged donors.

Losses at the gene ends were 4 bases for V and 7 bases for J; bases not matched to a gene: 11. The CDR3 loop spans 15 amino acids. Germline-derived CDR1 and CDR2 are SGHRS and YFSETQ. PCR was performed a second time for about 7 to 12 cycles using a sample-barcoded 5' primer and a J-beta primer mix. Using its own MiXCR run on the 5' RACE reads, TCRdb lists one record per CDR3 protein. This repertoire shows approximately 850,000 distinct CDR3 sequences, about 62% found once; its top ten account for 22%. On this clonotype: Its matching antigen is unknown.

The chain links TRBV5-1 to TRBJ1-2; 9 bases align to TRBD1. The sample consisted of blood. The sequence came from a man aged 25 to 45 in good health. CDR3 in DNA: TGCGCCAGCAGCAACCCGGGACAGGGATCTGGTGGCTACACCTTC. Protein: CASSNPGQGSGGYTF.